This T cell receptor beta chain was profiled in a study of vaccination effects on CD4 cells after COVID-19. V trimming: 5 bases; J trimming: 11 bases; junction bases outside the gene matches: 13. Germline-derived CDR1 and CDR2 are MNHEY and SVGEGT. CDR3 length equals 15 residues. Concerning this clone itself: Antigen: not known.

CD4+ T cells specific for antigen were expanded with viral peptide pools by the ViraFEST assay before sequencing. Researchers isolated CD4+ T cells once 9 to 11 days of culture had elapsed. The infection with SARS-CoV-2 (confirmed by PCR) occurred in this person between March and December 2020. Profiling relied on immunoSEQ multiplex PCR, and the TCRdb table lists in-frame clones only, not all of them. The repertoire holds 45,000 to 70,000 clones, under 80% seen once, with 5% to 6.5% in the top ten. The source of this sequence is a human donor who had a prior SARS-CoV-2 infection. The chain joins TRBV6-2 or TRBV6-3 to TRBJ2-2; 8 bases are shared with TRBD2. The material was CD4+ T cells from PBMCs cultured with HIV peptides, obtained before COVID-19 vaccination. This sample's subset: HIV-1 Nef peptide pool negative control/reference culture. In nucleotides, the CDR3 is TGTGCCAGCAGTCATAGCGGGACCCTCTACGCAGAGCTGTTTTTT. Protein sequence: CASSHSGTLYAELFF.